This entry features one T cell receptor beta chain sequence. Its antigen remains unidentified. The sample originates from a study of post-analysis software for immune sequencing data. Study observations and caveats: Comparison of patients with controls showed five TRBV segments more frequent in patients, TRBV5-6, TRBV5-1 and TRBV20-1 among them. When compared against controls, multiple sclerosis patients showed significantly lower normalized Chao1 diversity.

Per germline, CDR1 DFQATT and CDR2 SNEGSKA (reference sequence). The CDR3 runs to 13 residues. The trim removed 5 bases at V and 0 bases at J, leaving 3 bases unmatched. Sequencing libraries made from TCR beta cDNA carried unique molecular identifiers. TCRdb re-called the PCR reads with MiXCR, one entry per CDR3 protein. This table holds 650,000 to 850,000 distinct CDR3 sequences, roughly 58% found once. The receptor was isolated from a girl between 5 and 17 years old with multiple sclerosis. The sample comprised blood. The rearrangement links TRBV20-1 to TRBJ1-1, with 7 positions matching TRBD1. The CDR3 here is CSAGTALNTEAFF. CDR3 sequence (DNA): TGCAGTGCTGGGACAGCCTTGAACACTGAAGCTTTCTTT.